These T cell receptor beta chains were read from a single sample in a study of blood T cell repertoires in COVID-19. Only in-frame clones appear in the TCRdb table, and some are missing; sequencing was by immunoSEQ multiplex PCR. The table has more than 350,000 clones, roughly 88% seen once. Sample: PBMCs or T cells enriched from blood (not recorded which). These receptors all stem from a woman aged 18-29 years who had been exposed to COVID-19. Both conserved end residues are part of each CDR3. A D gene is named only where the DNA matches it firmly. Clone size is shown for a subset of rows, as once, few, many or a class of expanded clone.

>TRBV28|TRBJ1-5|-|-
TGTGCCAGCAGTTTTTATAGCAATCAGCCCCAGCATTTT
CASSFYSNQPQHF
>TRBV6-5|TRBJ1-6|-|-
TGTGCCAGCGGGGCAGGCGATAATTCACCCCTCCACTTT
CASGAGDNSPLHF
>TRBV10-1|TRBJ1-6|-|-
TGCGCCAGAACTCAACGGGGGGAGGATAATTCACCCCTCCACTTT
CARTQRGEDNSPLHF
>TRBV20-1|TRBJ1-1|TRBD1|-
TGCAGTGCTAGTAGGACAGGGGATGGCAACACTGAAGCTTTCTTT
CSASRTGDGNTEAFF
>TRBV20-1|TRBJ2-5|TRBD2|once
TGCAGTGCTAGTACCGCGCTAGCGGGAGCTCACCAAGAGACCCAGTACTTC
CSASTALAGAHQETQYF
>TRBV6-5|TRBJ1-5|TRBD1|few
TGTGCCAGCAGGTCGACAGGGGGGGGGCAGCCCCAGCATTTT
CASRSTGGGQPQHF
>TRBV3-1/TRBV3-2|TRBJ2-1|-|-
TGTGCCAGCAGCAACACGGCATTAGCAAGGCAGTTCTTC
CASSNTALARQFF
>TRBV11-2|TRBJ2-7|-|once
TGTGCCAGCAGCTTTGACTACAGGGCCTACGAGCAGTACTTC
CASSFDYRAYEQYF
>TRBV5-4|TRBJ2-1|TRBD2|-
TGTGCCAGCAGCTTGGACGCTAGCGGGAGGAACGGTGAGCAGTTCTTC
CASSLDASGRNGEQFF
>TRBV29-1|TRBJ1-2|-|-
TGCAGCGCGGGTACAGACTATGGCTACACCTTC
CSAGTDYGYTF
>TRBV7-8|TRBJ2-1|-|-
TGTGCCAGCAGCTTGGACCCAATAGGGGGATACAATGAGCAGTTCTTC
CASSLDPIGGYNEQFF
>TRBV7-9|TRBJ1-1|TRBD1|-
TGTGCCAGCAGTCCCGGGACAGGGTTCGGAGCTTTCTTT
CASSPGTGFGAFF
>TRBV12-3/TRBV12-4|TRBJ2-1|-|-
TGTGCCATACTGCGGTTCTACAATGAGCAGTTCTTC
CAILRFYNEQFF
>TRBV15|TRBJ2-5|TRBD1|-
TGTGCCACCAGCAGAGGAGTGTTGGACAGGGGGATTGGAGAGACCCAGTACTTC
CATSRGVLDRGIGETQYF
>TRBV4-1|TRBJ1-1|-|-
TGCGCCAGCAGCCATCTACAGGTGAACACTGAAGCTTTCTTT
CASSHLQVNTEAFF
>TRBV7-3|TRBJ1-2|-|-
TGTGCCAGCAGCTTAACAGGGGGCTATGGCTACACCTTC
CASSLTGGYGYTF
>TRBV11-3|TRBJ2-1|TRBD2|-
TGTGCCAGCAGCTTTAGCGGGAGCAATGAGCAGTTCTTC
CASSFSGSNEQFF
>TRBV5-1|TRBJ2-5|TRBD2|-
TGCGCCAGCAGCTCAGGACTAGCGGGAGGAGAGACCCAGTACTTC
CASSSGLAGGETQYF